This is a list of T cell receptor beta chains from one sample in a study of cytomegalovirus exposure and HLA in healthy donors. Clones were sequenced by immunoSEQ multiplex PCR, and TCRdb holds only the in-frame ones, with some missing. The sample has roughly 100,000 clones; more than 85% are singletons. The sample consisted of PBMCs. Receptors originate from a woman aged 18 to 35 in good health and CMV-seropositive. Both conserved end residues are part of each CDR3. Fields, in order: clone size, D gene, J gene, V gene, CDR3 DNA, CDR3 protein. A D gene is named only where the DNA matches it firmly. The size entry is marked missing in some rows and otherwise reads once, few, many or a size class.

few | TRBD2 | TRBJ2-1 | TRBV7-8 | TGTGCCAGCAGCCAACGCGAGCAGCGGGGTGAGCAGTTCTTC | CASSQREQRGEQFF
NA | NA | TRBJ1-2 | TRBV6-5 | TGTGCCAGCAGTGAAATTGGGCCGGAATATGGCTACACCTTC | CASSEIGPEYGYTF
NA | TRBD1 | TRBJ2-7 | TRBV7-9 | TGTGCCAGCAGCTCTAGCGGGGACAGGGGGCGGTACTACGAGCAGTACTTC | CASSSSGDRGRYYEQYF
NA | NA | TRBJ1-1 | TRBV9 | TGTGCCAGCAGCCCACCCCCCGAGGAGACTGAAGCTTTCTTT | CASSPPPEETEAFF
NA | TRBD2 | TRBJ2-2 | TRBV7-3 | TGTGCCAGCAGCTTAAAGAGCGGGAGGGCCTCGGACACCGGGGAGCTGTTTTTT | CASSLKSGRASDTGELFF
NA | TRBD1 | TRBJ1-5 | TRBV28 | TGTGCCAGCAGTGTTCCGGGACAGCTTAGCAATCAGCCCCAGCATTTT | CASSVPGQLSNQPQHF
NA | TRBD2 | TRBJ2-7 | TRBV28 | TGTGCCAGCAGTTCACTAGCGGGAGTCAGCGAGCAGTACTTC | CASSSLAGVSEQYF
NA | NA | TRBJ2-5 | TRBV5-6 | TGTGCCAGCAGTTCACAGCAAGAGACCCAGTACTTC | CASSSQQETQYF
NA | NA | TRBJ1-5 | TRBV4-1 | TGCGCCAGCAGCCAAGATTACGGACAGCATCAGCCCCAGCATTTT | CASSQDYGQHQPQHF
once | TRBD2 | TRBJ2-1 | TRBV7-9 | TGTGCCAGCAGCTTAGCGGGACTAGCGTACAATGAGCAGTTCTTC | CASSLAGLAYNEQFF
NA | TRBD1 | TRBJ1-5 | TRBV2 | TGTGCCAGCGATATAGCAGGGGGTGGCAATCAGCCCCAGCATTTT | CASDIAGGGNQPQHF
once | NA | TRBJ2-7 | TRBV28 | TGTGCCGAGGGCGGTGGGTCGTTCTACGAGCAGTACTTC | CAEGGGSFYEQYF